These 6 T cell receptor beta chains were all obtained from the same sample, sequenced in a study of response to subunit inactivated influenza vaccine. From the RT-PCR reads, TCRdb called clonotypes with MiXCR, one entry per CDR3 protein. This table has more than 500,000 distinct CDR3 sequences, around 11% appearing once. These same records also appear under a second study, on T cells expressing NK-cell markers. That source notes: 5'RACE template switching built TCR beta cDNA with unique molecular identifiers.

The sequenced sample was PBMCs from blood, obtained on the day of vaccination. These receptors all stem from a man aged 50 to 60 who received an inactivated influenza vaccine.

CDR3 residues: CASSQGGTRNQPQHF. The CDR3 DNA sequence: TGCGCCAGCAGCCAAGGGGGGACACGAAATCAGCCCCAGCATTTT. The chain recombines TRBV4-1 with TRBJ1-5; D perhaps matches TRBD1 (6 bases). This CDR3 has 15 amino acids. V gave up 1 base and J gave up 4 bases, with 11 bases separating them. Germline V gene lookup returns CDR1 MGHRA and CDR2 YSYEKL.

This chain links TRBV7-3 with TRBJ2-7; tentatively, D is TRBD1 (5 bases). Germline loops: CDR1 SGHTA, CDR2 FQGTGA. Deletions cut 3 bases from V and 2 bases from J, with 8 bases between. The CDR3 runs to 13 residues. The CDR3 loop is CASSLGHTYEQYF. The DNA of the CDR3 is TGTGCCAGCAGCTTGGGGCATACCTACGAGCAGTACTTC. The whole variable domain, filled in from reference TRBV7-3 and TRBJ2-7, reads GAGVSQTPSNKVTEKGKYVELRCDPISGHTALYWYRQSLGQGPEFLIYFQGTGAADDSGLPNDRFFAVRPEGSVSTLKIQRTERGDSAVYLCASSLGHTYEQYFGPGTRLTVT.

The V and J genes are TRBV4-2 and TRBJ2-1; TRBD2 matches 7 bases. Trimming removed 1 base from V and 4 bases from J; junction bases left unmatched: 7. Looked up from germline, CDR1 is LGHNA and CDR2 is YNFKEQ. The CDR3 is 16 amino acids. CDR3 loop: CASSQGGGVKYNEQFF. DNA of the CDR3: TGTGCCAGCAGCCAAGGGGGAGGGGTGAAATACAATGAGCAGTTCTTC.

This clonotype was detected only a few times. The CDR3 nucleotides are TGTGCCAGCAGCGTAGGATTTGGGGCTGGCTACACCTTC. Translated, it gives CASSVGFGAGYTF. The chain is built from TRBV9 and TRBJ1-2; D perhaps matches TRBD1 (5 bases). V lost 0 bases and J 7 bases, leaving 10 bases between the germline ends. CDR3 size: 13 residues. Germline lookup yields CDR1 SGDLS and CDR2 YYNGEE.

This clonotype has only a few counts. The chain employs TRBV12-3 or TRBV12-4 and TRBJ2-2, with 11 bases lining up with TRBD2. V dropped 7 bases and J dropped 7; count of bases not matched to a gene: 8. The CDR3 is 15 amino acids. This CDR3 is CASKVAGGRDGELFF. The CDR3, as DNA: TGTGCCAGCAAAGTAGCGGGGGGGCGCGACGGGGAGCTGTTTTTT.

This clonotype has just a few counts. The rearrangement uses TRBV6-5 and TRBJ1-2, with D possibly TRBD1 on 5 matching bases. The CDR3 spans 13 residues. V lost 2 bases and J 3 bases, leaving 7 bases between the germline ends. Germline V gene sequence: CDR1 MNHEY, CDR2 SVGAGI. Written as DNA, the CDR3 is TGTGCCAGCAGTTACGGCAGGGACTATGGCTACACCTTC. This translates into CASSYGRDYGYTF.